The 20 T cell receptor beta chains in this list originate from one sample, sequenced in a study of T-cell reconstitution after alpha-beta-depleted transplantation in children. As it was prepared, the TCRbeta library received unique molecular identifiers. TCRdb fed the PCR reads into MiXCR, producing one record per CDR3 protein. The data show just over 950,000 distinct CDR3 sequences, under 30% seen once. The sequenced sample was PBMCs, mostly from graft donor cells, obtained 360 days after TCRalphabeta/CD19-depleted stem cell transplant. These receptors were obtained from a boy under three years old who had a stem cell transplant for SCID, so the T cells may come from the graft donor.

This clonotype was found a few times. The chain has TRBV4-3 and TRBJ2-1, with 8 bases aligning to TRBD2. This CDR3 spans 18 amino acids. With 1 base clipped from V and 5 bases from J, the junction kept 13 bases outside the gene matches. Germline assignment: CDR1 LGHNA and CDR2 YSLEER. The CDR3 reads CASSQAWVIGGGHNEQFF. CDR3 DNA sequence: TGCGCCAGCAGCCAAGCATGGGTTATTGGCGGGGGGCACAATGAGCAGTTCTTC.

The CDR3 DNA reads as TGCAGTGCTAGAGGTGGCGGGTACCAAGAGACCCAGTACTTC. Its translation: CSARGGGYQETQYF. The gene calls are TRBV20-1 and TRBJ2-5; weak D call: TRBD2 (5 bases). Germline CDR1 DFQATT, CDR2 SNEGSKA (reference sequence). The CDR3 extends over 14 amino acids. The V end was cut by 1 base, the J end by 0 bases, with 9 bases between.

The rearrangement uses TRBV29-1 and TRBJ2-1, with unresolved D. The V and J ends lost 5 bases and 0 bases respectively, with 11 bases between them. CDR1 is SQVTM and CDR2 is ANQGSEA in the germline V gene. The CDR3 has 14 amino acids. This CDR3 reads CSVSRQSSYNEQFF. The CDR3 bases are TGCAGCGTTTCCCGCCAGAGCTCCTACAATGAGCAGTTCTTC.

The gene calls are TRBV4-2 and TRBJ2-7, with D maybe TRBD1 (6 bases). Germline assignment: CDR1 LGHNA and CDR2 YNFKEQ. The CDR3 spans 16 residues. Trimming took off 1 base at V and 0 bases at J, with 13 bases between the two ends. CDR3 loop: CASSQGPDRSSYEQYF. For the CDR3, the DNA is TGTGCCAGCAGCCAAGGCCCGGACAGAAGCTCCTACGAGCAGTACTTC.

This clonotype was seen a few times. The chain links TRBV4-3 to TRBJ2-1; tentative D call: TRBD2 (6 bases). Per germline, CDR1 LGHNA and CDR2 YSLEER. The V and J ends lost 0 bases and 10 bases respectively, with 13 bases between them. CDR3 length equals 14 residues. CDR3 region: CASSQEKEGSEQFF. In DNA, the CDR3 is TGCGCCAGCAGCCAAGAGAAGGAGGGGAGCGAGCAGTTCTTC.

This clonotype has more than one count but fewer than ten. The rearrangement joins TRBV9 to TRBJ2-5; D unresolved. V lost 2 bases and J 6 bases, leaving 5 bases between the germline ends. The germline gives CDR1 SGDLS, CDR2 YYNGEE. This CDR3 spans 11 amino acids. DNA of the CDR3: TGTGCCAGCAGCGTCTTAAAGACCCAGTACTTC. It is translated as CASSVLKTQYF.

The chain couples TRBV7-9 to TRBJ2-2; 8 bases fit TRBD1. The CDR3 loop spans 17 amino acids. Trimming removed 4 bases from V and 4 bases from J; junction bases left unmatched: 11. Germline lookup yields CDR1 SEHNR and CDR2 FQNEAQ (reference sequence). The CDR3 nucleotides are TGTGCCAGCAGCTCACTGTCCCGGGACAGGTTCACCGGGGAGCTGTTTTTT. Protein product: CASSSLSRDRFTGELFF.

This clonotype appeared a single time. The rearrangement uses TRBV28 and TRBJ2-3; D may correspond to TRBD1 or TRBD2 (6 bases each). The CDR3 spans 16 residues. Trimming removed 4 bases at V and 1 base at J, with 15 bases between. Germline loops: CDR1 MDHEN, CDR2 SYDVKM. CDR3 DNA sequence: TGTGCCAGCAGTTCCTTTAGGGGGGCCCGCACAGATACGCAGTATTTT. Its protein is CASSSFRGARTDTQYF.

This sequence joins TRBV28 and TRBJ2-5, with D perhaps matching TRBD2 (5 bases). This CDR3 has 14 residues. V lost 7 bases to trimming and J lost 2 bases, with 14 bases between them. From germline, CDR1 is MDHEN and CDR2 SYDVKM. Here the CDR3 DNA reads TGTGCCAGCACTCTATCAGCGGCTCAAGAGACCCAGTACTTC. This codes for CASTLSAAQETQYF.

This chain connects TRBV18 to TRBJ2-1; no clear D gene. V dropped 4 bases and J dropped 0 bases, with 13 bases sitting between them. From germline, CDR1 is KGHSH and CDR2 LQKENI. The length of the CDR3 is 16 residues. The CDR3 region is CASSLITPSSYNEQFF. The CDR3 coding sequence is TGTGCCAGCTCACTGATCACACCCAGCTCCTACAATGAGCAGTTCTTC.

This clonotype came up a few times. The chain has TRBV6-1 and TRBJ2-7, with 7 bases that match TRBD2. In germline, CDR1 is MNHNS, CDR2 SASEGT. The CDR3 runs to 15 residues. Trimming at V came to 6 bases and at J to 4 bases, leaving 12 bases not matched to a gene. The CDR3 protein is CASSPRGGRAYEQYF. The CDR3, as DNA: TGTGCCAGCAGCCCCCGGGGAGGGCGGGCATACGAGCAGTACTTC.

This clonotype was recorded a few times. CDR3 amino acids: CATSARRRGEIYNEQFF. The CDR3 coding sequence is TGTGCCACCAGTGCCCGACGCAGGGGGGAGATCTACAATGAGCAGTTCTTC. The chain uses TRBV24-1 and TRBJ2-1, with D tentatively TRBD1 (7 bases). Germline CDR1 is KGHDR and CDR2 is SFDVKD. The CDR3 extends over 17 amino acids. The V end lost 5 bases, the J end lost 3 bases, and 19 bases lay between the germline ends.

The chain is built from TRBV6-2 or TRBV6-3 and TRBJ2-7; no clear D. Trimming took 5 bases from V and 3 from J, leaving 5 bases between them. The V gene's germline CDR1 is MNHEY and CDR2 SVGEGT. This CDR3 spans 11 amino acids. The CDR3 DNA reads TGTGCCAGCAGTAACAACTACGAGCAGTACTTC. This translates into CASSNNYEQYF.

This chain joins TRBV12-3 or TRBV12-4 and TRBJ2-7; the D is unclear. The length of the CDR3 is 12 residues. Between the trimmed V and J ends, which lost 5 bases and 7 bases, there was a span of 12 bases. CDR3: CASSRLRWEQYF. In DNA, the CDR3 is TGTGCCAGCAGTAGGTTGAGGTGGGAGCAGTACTTC.

The sample holds a few counts of this clonotype. The V and J genes are TRBV24-1 and TRBJ2-2; possibly TRBD2 for D (5 bases). Germline lookup yields CDR1 KGHDR and CDR2 SFDVKD. This CDR3 spans 15 amino acids. V lost 3 bases and J 4 bases, leaving 11 bases between the germline ends. Here the CDR3 reads CATSDARSGTGELFF. Written as DNA, the CDR3 is TGTGCCACCAGTGATGCCAGGAGCGGCACCGGGGAGCTGTTTTTT.

A few counts support this clonotype. The chain joins TRBV18 to TRBJ2-1; 8 nucleotides line up with TRBD1. CDR1 and CDR2 from the germline V gene are KGHSH and LQKENI. V gave up 4 bases and J gave up 8 bases; unmatched junction bases: 1. The CDR3 is 12 amino acids. CDR3 protein: CASSQQGDEQFF. The CDR3 DNA reads as TGTGCCAGCTCACAACAGGGGGATGAGCAGTTCTTC.

CDR3 in amino acids: CASSFGTEGSPLHF. Here the CDR3 DNA reads TGTGCCAGCAGCTTCGGGACAGAGGGTTCACCCCTCCACTTT. The J gene is TRBJ1-6, the V gene TRBV7-8; 7 bases line up with TRBD1. The CDR3 is made up of 14 amino acids. CDR1 SGHVS and CDR2 FQNEAQ come from the germline V gene. V lost 3 bases and J lost 9; bases outside the gene matches: 5.

This clonotype was detected a few times. This chain uses TRBV25-1 with TRBJ2-5; D is unclear. V dropped 4 bases and J dropped 0 bases, with 18 bases sitting between them. Germline values: CDR1 MGHDK, CDR2 SYGVNS. The CDR3 extends over 17 amino acids. Written as DNA, the CDR3 is TGTGCCAGCAGTGTCTATACGGTTTGGGCTAACCAAGAGACCCAGTACTTC. Its translation: CASSVYTVWANQETQYF.

This clonotype was counted only a few times. The CDR3 DNA sequence: TGTGCCAGCAGCTTAGGTAGTACGTCCGTCGAGCCCCAGCATTTT. This encodes CASSLGSTSVEPQHF. V gene TRBV7-9 combines with J gene TRBJ1-5; D call uncertain. CDR3 length: 15 residues. V was pared by 1 base and J by 8 bases, with 15 bases between. Germline lookup yields CDR1 SEHNR and CDR2 FQNEAQ (reference sequence). Full variable domain (missing parts from reference TRBV7-9 and TRBJ1-5): DTGVSQNPRHKITKRGQNVTFRCDPISEHNRLYWYRQTLGQGPEFLTYFQNEAQLEKSRLLSDRFSAERPKGSFSTLEIQRTEQGDSAMYLCASSLGSTSVEPQHFGDGTRLSIL.

This chain connects TRBV15 to TRBJ2-7, with 9 positions matching TRBD1. Germline lookup yields CDR1 LNHNV and CDR2 YYDKDF (reference sequence). The V and J ends lost 2 bases and 4 bases, in that order; junction bases with no gene match: 9. The CDR3 contains 16 residues. The CDR3 loop reads CATSRLRTGARYEQYF. In DNA, the CDR3 is TGTGCCACCAGCAGACTCCGGACAGGGGCGAGGTACGAGCAGTACTTC.